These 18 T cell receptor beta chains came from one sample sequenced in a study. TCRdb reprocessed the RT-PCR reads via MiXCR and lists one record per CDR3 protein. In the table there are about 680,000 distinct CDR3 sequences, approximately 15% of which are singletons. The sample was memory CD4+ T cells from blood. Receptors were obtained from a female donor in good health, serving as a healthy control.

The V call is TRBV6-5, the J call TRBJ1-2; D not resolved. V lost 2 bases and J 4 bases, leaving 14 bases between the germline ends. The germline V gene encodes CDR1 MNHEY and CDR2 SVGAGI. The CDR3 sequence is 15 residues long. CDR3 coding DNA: TGTGCCAGCAGTTACCGGCACACCGGAGGCTATGGCTACACCTTC. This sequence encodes CASSYRHTGGYGYTF.

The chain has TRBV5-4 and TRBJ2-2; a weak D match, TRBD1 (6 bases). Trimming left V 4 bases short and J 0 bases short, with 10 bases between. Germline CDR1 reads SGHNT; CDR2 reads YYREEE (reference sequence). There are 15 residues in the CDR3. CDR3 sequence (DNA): TGTGCCAGCAGCGAGGGGACAACGAACACCGGGGAGCTGTTTTTT. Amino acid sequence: CASSEGTTNTGELFF.

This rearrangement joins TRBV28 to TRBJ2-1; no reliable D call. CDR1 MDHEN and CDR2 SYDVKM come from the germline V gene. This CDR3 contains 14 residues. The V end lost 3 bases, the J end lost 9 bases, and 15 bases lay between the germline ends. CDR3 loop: CASSFRSSIGEQFF. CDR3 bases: TGTGCCAGCAGTTTTAGGAGCTCCATAGGTGAGCAGTTCTTC.

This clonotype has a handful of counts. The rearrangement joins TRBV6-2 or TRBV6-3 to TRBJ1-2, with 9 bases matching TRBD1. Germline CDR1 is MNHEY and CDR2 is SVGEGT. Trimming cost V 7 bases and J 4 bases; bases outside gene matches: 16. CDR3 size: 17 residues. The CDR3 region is CASTYRGLGQGSYGYTF. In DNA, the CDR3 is TGTGCCAGCACCTACAGGGGGCTTGGACAGGGGAGCTATGGCTACACCTTC.

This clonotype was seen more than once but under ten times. CDR3 in amino acids: CSASSGLAGVYEQYF. The CDR3 nucleotides are TGCAGTGCTAGTTCCGGACTAGCGGGAGTTTACGAGCAGTACTTC. V and J are TRBV20-1 and TRBJ2-7; the match to TRBD2 covers 13 bases. Germline CDR1 DFQATT, CDR2 SNEGSKA (reference sequence). With 3 bases clipped from V and 4 bases from J, the junction kept 6 bases outside the gene matches. CDR3 size: 15 residues.

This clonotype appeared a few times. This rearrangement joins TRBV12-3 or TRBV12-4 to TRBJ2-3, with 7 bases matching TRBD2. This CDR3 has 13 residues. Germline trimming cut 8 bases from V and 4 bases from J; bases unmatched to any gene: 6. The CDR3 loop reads CASGQLASDTQYF. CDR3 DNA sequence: TGTGCCAGCGGGCAACTAGCGTCAGATACGCAGTATTTT.

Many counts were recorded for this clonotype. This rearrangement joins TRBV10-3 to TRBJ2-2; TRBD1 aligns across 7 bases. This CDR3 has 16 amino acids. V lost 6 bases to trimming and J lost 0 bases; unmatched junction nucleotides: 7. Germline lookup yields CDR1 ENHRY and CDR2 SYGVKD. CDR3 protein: CAISTGTAANTGELFF. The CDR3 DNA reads TGTGCCATCAGCACCGGGACAGCCGCGAACACCGGGGAGCTGTTTTTT.

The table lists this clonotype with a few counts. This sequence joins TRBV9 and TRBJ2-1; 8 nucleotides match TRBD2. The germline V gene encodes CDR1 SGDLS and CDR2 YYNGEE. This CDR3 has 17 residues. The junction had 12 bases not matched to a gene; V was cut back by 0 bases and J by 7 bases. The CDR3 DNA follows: TGTGCCAGCAGCGTAGTAGTAGGCGGGAGGTTTCAGAATGAGCAGTTCTTC. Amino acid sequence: CASSVVVGGRFQNEQFF.

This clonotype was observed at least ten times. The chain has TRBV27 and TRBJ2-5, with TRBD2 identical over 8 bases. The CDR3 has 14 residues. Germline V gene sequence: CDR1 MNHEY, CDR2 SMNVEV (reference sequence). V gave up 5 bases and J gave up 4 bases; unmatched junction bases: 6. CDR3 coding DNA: TGTGCCAGCAGTCTGCGGGAGGCCCCAGAGACCCAGTACTTC. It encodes CASSLREAPETQYF.

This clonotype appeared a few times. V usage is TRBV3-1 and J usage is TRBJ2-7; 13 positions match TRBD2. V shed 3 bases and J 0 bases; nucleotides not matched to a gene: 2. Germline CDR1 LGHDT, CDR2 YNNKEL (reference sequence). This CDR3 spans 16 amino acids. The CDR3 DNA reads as TGTGCCAGCAGCCAGGGACTAGCGGGGAACTCCTACGAGCAGTACTTC. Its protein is CASSQGLAGNSYEQYF.

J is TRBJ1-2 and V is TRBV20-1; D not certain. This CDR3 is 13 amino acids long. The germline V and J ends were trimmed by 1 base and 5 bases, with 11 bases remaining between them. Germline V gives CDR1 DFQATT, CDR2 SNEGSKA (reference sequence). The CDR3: CSARAQEGYGYTF. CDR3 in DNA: TGCAGTGCTAGAGCCCAGGAGGGTTATGGCTACACCTTC.

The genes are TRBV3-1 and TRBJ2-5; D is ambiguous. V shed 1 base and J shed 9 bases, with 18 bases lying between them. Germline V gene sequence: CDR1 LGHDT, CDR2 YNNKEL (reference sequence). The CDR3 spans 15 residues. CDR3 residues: CASSQVEGCKRPQYF. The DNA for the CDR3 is TGTGCCAGCAGCCAAGTTGAAGGGTGCAAGAGGCCCCAGTACTTC.

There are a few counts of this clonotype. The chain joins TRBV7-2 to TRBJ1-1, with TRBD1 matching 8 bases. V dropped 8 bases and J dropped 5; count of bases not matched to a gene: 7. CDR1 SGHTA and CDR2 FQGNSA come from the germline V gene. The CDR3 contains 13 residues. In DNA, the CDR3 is TGTGCCAGCGTCTGGACAGGGAAGACTGAAGCTTTCTTT. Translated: CASVWTGKTEAFF.

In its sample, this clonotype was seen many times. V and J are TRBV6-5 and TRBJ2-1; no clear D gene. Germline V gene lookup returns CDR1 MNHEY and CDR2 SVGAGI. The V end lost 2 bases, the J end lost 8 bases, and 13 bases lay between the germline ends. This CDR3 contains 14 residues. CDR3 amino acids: CASSYRSITHEQFF. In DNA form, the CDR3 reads TGTGCCAGCAGTTACCGGTCGATTACCCATGAGCAGTTCTTC.

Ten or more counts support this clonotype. The CDR3 protein is CASSSDGSSTDTQYF. CDR3 nucleotide sequence: TGCGCCAGCAGTTCGGACGGTTCTAGCACAGATACGCAGTATTTT. The genes are TRBV5-1 and TRBJ2-3; D is unresolved. The CDR3 covers 15 residues. Deletions cut 5 bases from V and 0 bases from J, with 13 bases between. CDR1 is SGHRS, CDR2 YFSETQ, per germline.

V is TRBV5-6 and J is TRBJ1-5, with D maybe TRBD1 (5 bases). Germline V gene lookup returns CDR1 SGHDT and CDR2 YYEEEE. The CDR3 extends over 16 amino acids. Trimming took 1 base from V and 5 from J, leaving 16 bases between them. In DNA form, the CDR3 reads TGTGCCAGCAGCTTGTCGGGTCAATCGGGGGATCAGCCCCAGCATTTT. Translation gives CASSLSGQSGDQPQHF.

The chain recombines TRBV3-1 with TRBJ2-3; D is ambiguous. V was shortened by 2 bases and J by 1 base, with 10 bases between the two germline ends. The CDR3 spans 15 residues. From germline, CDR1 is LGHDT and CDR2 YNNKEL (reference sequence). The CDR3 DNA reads TGTGCCAGCAGCCAAAAGGGTGTGGGCACAGATACGCAGTATTTT. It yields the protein CASSQKGVGTDTQYF.

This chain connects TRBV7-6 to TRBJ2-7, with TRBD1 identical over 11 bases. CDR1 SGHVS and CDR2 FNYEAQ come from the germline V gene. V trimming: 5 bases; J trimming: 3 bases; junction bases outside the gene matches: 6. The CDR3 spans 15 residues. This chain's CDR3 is CASSARTGGDYEQYF. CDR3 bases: TGTGCCAGCAGCGCGAGGACAGGGGGCGACTACGAGCAGTACTTC.